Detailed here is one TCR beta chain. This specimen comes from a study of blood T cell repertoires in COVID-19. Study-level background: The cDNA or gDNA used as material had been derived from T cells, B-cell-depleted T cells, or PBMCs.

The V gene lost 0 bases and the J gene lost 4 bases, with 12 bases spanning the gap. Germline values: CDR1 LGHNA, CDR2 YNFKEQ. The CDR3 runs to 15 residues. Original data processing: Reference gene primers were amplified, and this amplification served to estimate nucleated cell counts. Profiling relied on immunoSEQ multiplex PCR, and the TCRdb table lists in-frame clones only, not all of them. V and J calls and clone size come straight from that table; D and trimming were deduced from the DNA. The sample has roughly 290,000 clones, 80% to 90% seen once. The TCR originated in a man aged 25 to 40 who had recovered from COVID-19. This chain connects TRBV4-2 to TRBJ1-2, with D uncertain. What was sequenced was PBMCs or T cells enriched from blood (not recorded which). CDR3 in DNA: TGTGCCAGCAGCCAAGAGGCGGGCTTGGCCTATGGCTACACCTTC. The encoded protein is CASSQEAGLAYGYTF.